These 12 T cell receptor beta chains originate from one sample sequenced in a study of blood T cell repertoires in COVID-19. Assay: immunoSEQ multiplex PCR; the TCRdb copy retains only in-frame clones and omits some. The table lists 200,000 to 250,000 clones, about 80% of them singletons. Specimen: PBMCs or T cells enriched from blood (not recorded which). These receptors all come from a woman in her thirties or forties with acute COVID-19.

In DNA, the CDR3 is TGTGCCAGCTCACCAAACAGGGGCGGTCCAAGCACTGAAGCTTTCTTT. It translates to CASSPNRGGPSTEAFF. The chain links TRBV18 to TRBJ1-1; 7 bases match TRBD1. This CDR3 region has 16 residues. Germline assignment: CDR1 KGHSH and CDR2 LQKENI. The V gene end was trimmed by 2 bases and the J gene end by 4 bases; junction bases not matched to a gene: 10.

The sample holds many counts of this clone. The CDR3 region is CASRSSRRGADTQYF. In DNA, the CDR3 is TGTGCCAGTAGAAGCTCCCGGCGAGGCGCAGATACGCAGTATTTT. J is TRBJ2-3 and V is TRBV19; the D is unclear. This CDR3 has 15 amino acids. V was shortened by 6 bases and J by 4 bases, with 17 bases between the two germline ends. CDR1 and CDR2 (germline): LNHDA, SQIVND (reference sequence).

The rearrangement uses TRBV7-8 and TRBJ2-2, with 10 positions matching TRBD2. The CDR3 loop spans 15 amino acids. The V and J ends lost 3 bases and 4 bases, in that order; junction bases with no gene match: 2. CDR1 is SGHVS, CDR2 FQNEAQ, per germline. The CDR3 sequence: CASSFPSGSTGELFF. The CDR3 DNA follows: TGTGCCAGCAGCTTTCCTAGCGGGAGCACCGGGGAGCTGTTTTTT.

The CDR3 sequence is CASSPGTVPEYTF. DNA for the CDR3: TGTGCCAGCAGCCCAGGGACAGTCCCGGAATACACCTTC. This rearrangement joins TRBV7-9 to TRBJ1-2, with 7 bases lining up with TRBD1. This CDR3 is 13 amino acids long. In germline, CDR1 is SEHNR, CDR2 FQNEAQ (reference sequence). J was trimmed by 11 bases and V by 5 bases; bases with no gene match: 11.

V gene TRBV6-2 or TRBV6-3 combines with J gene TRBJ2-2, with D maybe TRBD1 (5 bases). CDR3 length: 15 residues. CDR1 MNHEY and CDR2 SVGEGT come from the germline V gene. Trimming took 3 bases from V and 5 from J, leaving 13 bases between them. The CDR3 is CASSYRAGRTGELFF. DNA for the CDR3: TGTGCCAGCAGTTATCGTGCAGGGCGGACCGGGGAGCTGTTTTTT.

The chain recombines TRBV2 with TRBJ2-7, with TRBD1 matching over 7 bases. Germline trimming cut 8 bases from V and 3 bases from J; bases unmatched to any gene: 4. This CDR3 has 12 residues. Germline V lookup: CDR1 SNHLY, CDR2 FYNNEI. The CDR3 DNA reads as TGTGCCAGCTCGGGACAGAGCTACGAGCAGTACTTC. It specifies CASSGQSYEQYF.

CDR3 nucleotide sequence: TGCGCCAGCAGCCAAGTGTCCTACGACAGGGAATCCTATGGCTACACCTTC. This translates into CASSQVSYDRESYGYTF. This rearrangement joins TRBV4-3 to TRBJ1-2, with 7 bases aligning to TRBD1. The CDR3 loop spans 17 amino acids. V trimming: 1 base; J trimming: 4 bases; junction bases outside the gene matches: 12. Germline lookup yields CDR1 LGHNA and CDR2 YSLEER.

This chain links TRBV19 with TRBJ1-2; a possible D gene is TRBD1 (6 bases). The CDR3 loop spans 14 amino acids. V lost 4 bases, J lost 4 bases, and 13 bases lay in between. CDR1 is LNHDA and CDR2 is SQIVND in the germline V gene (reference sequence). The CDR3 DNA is TGTGCCAGTAGTACCTACAGGGCGAGCTATGGCTACACCTTC. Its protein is CASSTYRASYGYTF.

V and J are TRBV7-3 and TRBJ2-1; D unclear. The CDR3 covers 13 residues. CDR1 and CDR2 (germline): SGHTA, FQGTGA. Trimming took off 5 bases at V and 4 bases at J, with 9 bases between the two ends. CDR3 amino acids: CASSPENYNEQFF. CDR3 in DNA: TGTGCCAGCAGCCCCGAGAATTACAATGAGCAGTTCTTC.

The CDR3 spells CASGTSGTYEQYF. In DNA form, the CDR3 reads TGTGCCAGCGGGACTAGCGGTACCTACGAGCAGTACTTC. The chain recombines TRBV6-4 with TRBJ2-7; 11 bases are a match to TRBD2. Germline values: CDR1 MRHNA, CDR2 SNTAGT. The CDR3 is 13 amino acids. V trimming: 8 bases; J trimming: 2 bases; junction bases outside the gene matches: 2.

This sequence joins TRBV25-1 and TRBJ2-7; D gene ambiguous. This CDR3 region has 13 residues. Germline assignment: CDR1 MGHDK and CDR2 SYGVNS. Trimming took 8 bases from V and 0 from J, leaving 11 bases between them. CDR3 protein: CASGSDLSYEQYF. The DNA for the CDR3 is TGTGCCAGCGGTTCAGATCTCTCCTACGAGCAGTACTTC.

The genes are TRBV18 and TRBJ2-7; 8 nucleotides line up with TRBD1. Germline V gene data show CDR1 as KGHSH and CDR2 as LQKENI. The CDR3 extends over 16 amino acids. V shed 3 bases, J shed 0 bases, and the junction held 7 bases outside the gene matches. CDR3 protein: CASSPLNRGSSYEQYF. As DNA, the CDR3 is TGTGCCAGCTCACCCCTAAACAGGGGGAGCTCCTACGAGCAGTACTTC.